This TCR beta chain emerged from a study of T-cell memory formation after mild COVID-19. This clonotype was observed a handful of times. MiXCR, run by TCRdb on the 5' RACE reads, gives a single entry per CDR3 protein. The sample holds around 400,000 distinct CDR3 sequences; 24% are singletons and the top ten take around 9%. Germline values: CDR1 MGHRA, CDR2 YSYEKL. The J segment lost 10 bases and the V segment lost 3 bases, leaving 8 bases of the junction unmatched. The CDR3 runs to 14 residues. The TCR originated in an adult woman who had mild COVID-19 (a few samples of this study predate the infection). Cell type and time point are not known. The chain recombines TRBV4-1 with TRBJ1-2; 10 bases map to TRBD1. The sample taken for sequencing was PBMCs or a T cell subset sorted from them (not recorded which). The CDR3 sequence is CASSQPSGQGLYTF. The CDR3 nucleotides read TGCGCCAGCAGCCAGCCCTCGGGACAGGGGCTCTACACCTTC.